These 5 T cell receptor beta chains came from one sample sequenced in a study of T-cell reconstitution after alpha-beta-depleted transplantation in children. Unique molecular identifiers were used in preparing the TCRbeta library. In TCRdb, the PCR reads were re-called with MiXCR into one record per CDR3 protein. The sample has about 690,000 distinct CDR3 sequences, around a sixth seen once. Sequencing was performed on PBMCs from the stem cell graft donor, taken from the stem cell graft. These receptors were taken from a human donor who donated a stem cell graft to a child with acute myeloid leukemia.

This clonotype has more than one count but fewer than ten. The V call is TRBV7-2, the J call TRBJ2-5, with D hard to call. Germline lookup yields CDR1 SGHTA and CDR2 FQGNSA. The CDR3 extends over 12 amino acids. V shed 4 bases and J shed 5 bases, with 8 bases lying between them. The CDR3 sequence: CASSSYGETQYF. Written as DNA, the CDR3 is TGTGCCAGCAGCTCCTATGGGGAGACCCAGTACTTC.

The gene calls are TRBV7-3 and TRBJ2-1; D gene uncertain. CDR1 is SGHTA and CDR2 is FQGTGA in the germline V gene. CDR3 length: 16 amino acids. V lost 2 bases and J 0 bases, leaving 11 bases between the germline ends. The DNA of the CDR3 is TGTGCCAGCAGCTTATCGGTAGAGAGCTCCTACAATGAGCAGTTCTTC. Protein product: CASSLSVESSYNEQFF. Full variable domain (remainder filled in from reference TRBV7-3 and TRBJ2-1): GAGVSQTPSNKVTEKGKYVELRCDPISGHTALYWYRQSLGQGPEFLIYFQGTGAADDSGLPNDRFFAVRPEGSVSTLKIQRTERGDSAVYLCASSLSVESSYNEQFFGPGTRLTVL.

This clonotype has ten or more counts. J is TRBJ2-3 and V is TRBV6-5, with D uncertain. The CDR3 has 14 amino acids. Trimming took 4 bases from V and 4 from J, leaving 12 bases between them. Germline values: CDR1 MNHEY, CDR2 SVGAGI. The CDR3 sequence is CASSSGRSSDTQYF. In DNA form, the CDR3 reads TGTGCCAGCAGTTCTGGGCGGAGTTCAGATACGCAGTATTTT.

This clonotype was recorded a few times. This rearrangement joins TRBV20-1 to TRBJ2-3; 9 bases map to TRBD2. There are 16 residues in the CDR3. Germline V gene lookup returns CDR1 DFQATT and CDR2 SNEGSKA (reference sequence). V lost 5 bases and J lost 4; bases outside the gene matches: 13. The CDR3 is CSAAILAGEIADTQYF. The DNA of the CDR3 is TGCAGTGCTGCGATATTAGCGGGGGAGATCGCAGATACGCAGTATTTT.

This clonotype was seen many times. The genes are TRBV15 and TRBJ2-7; 7 bases agree with TRBD1. V was pared by 3 bases and J by 6 bases, with 5 bases of the junction left unmatched. This CDR3 spans 13 amino acids. CDR1 and CDR2 from the germline V gene are LNHNV and YYDKDF (reference sequence). CDR3 coding DNA: TGTGCCACCAGCAGTAACAGGGGATCCGAGCAGTACTTC. Translating gives CATSSNRGSEQYF.